This section outlines one T cell receptor (beta chain) sequence together with its context. Produced via immunoSEQ multiplex PCR; TCRdb's table is partial and in-frame only. The sample yields approximately 72,000 clones, roughly nine tenths seen once. The germline V gene has CDR1 MGHRA and CDR2 YSYEKL. Losses at the gene ends were 1 base for V and 0 bases for J; bases not matched to a gene: 1. The length of the CDR3 is 15 residues. These data originate in a study of blood T cell repertoires in COVID-19. This TCR came from a woman between 55 and 75 years old with acute or convalescent COVID-19. The J gene is TRBJ2-3, the V gene TRBV4-1; TRBD2 agrees at 7 bases. The specimen was peripheral blood. CDR3 nucleotides: TGCGCCAGCAGCCAAGGGCGGGGGAGCACAGATACGCAGTATTTT. Protein product: CASSQGRGSTDTQYF.